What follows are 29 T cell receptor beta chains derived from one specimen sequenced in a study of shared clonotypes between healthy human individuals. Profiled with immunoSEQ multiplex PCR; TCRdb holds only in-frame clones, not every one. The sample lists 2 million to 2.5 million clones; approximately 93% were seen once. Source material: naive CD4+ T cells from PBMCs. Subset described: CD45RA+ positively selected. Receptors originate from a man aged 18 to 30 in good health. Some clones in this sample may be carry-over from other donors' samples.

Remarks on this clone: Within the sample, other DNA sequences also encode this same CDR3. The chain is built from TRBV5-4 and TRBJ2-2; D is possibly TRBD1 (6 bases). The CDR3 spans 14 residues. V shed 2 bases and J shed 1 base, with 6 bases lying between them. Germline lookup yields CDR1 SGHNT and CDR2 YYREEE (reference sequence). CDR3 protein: CASSFRGNTGELFF. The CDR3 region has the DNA TGTGCCAGCAGCTTCAGGGGGAACACCGGGGAGCTGTTTTTT.

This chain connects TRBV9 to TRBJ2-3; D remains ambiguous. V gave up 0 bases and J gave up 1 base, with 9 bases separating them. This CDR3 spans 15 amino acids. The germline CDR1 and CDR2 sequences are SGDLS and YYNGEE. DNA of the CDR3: TGTGCCAGCAGCGTAGATCCGACCCGCACAGATACGCAGTATTTT. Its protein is CASSVDPTRTDTQYF.

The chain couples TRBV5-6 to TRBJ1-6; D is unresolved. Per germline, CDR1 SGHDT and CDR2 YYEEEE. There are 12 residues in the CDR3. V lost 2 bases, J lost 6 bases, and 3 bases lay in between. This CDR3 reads CASSLLNSPLHF. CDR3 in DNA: TGTGCCAGCAGCTTACTTAATTCACCCCTCCACTTT. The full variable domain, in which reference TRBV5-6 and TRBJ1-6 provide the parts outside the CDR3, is DAGVTQSPTHLIKTRGQQVTLRCSPKSGHDTVSWYQQALGQGPQFIFQYYEEEERQRGNFPDRFSGHQFPNYSSELNVNALLLGDSALYLCASSLLNSPLHFGNGTRLTVT.

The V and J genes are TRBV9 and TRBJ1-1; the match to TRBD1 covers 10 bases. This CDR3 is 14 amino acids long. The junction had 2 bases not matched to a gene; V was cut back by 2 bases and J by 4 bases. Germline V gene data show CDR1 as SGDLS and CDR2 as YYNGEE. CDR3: CASSVTGGRTEAFF. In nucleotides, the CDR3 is TGTGCCAGCAGCGTGACAGGGGGCCGCACTGAAGCTTTCTTT. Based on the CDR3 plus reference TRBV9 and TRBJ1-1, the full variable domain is DSGVTQTPKHLITATGQRVTLRCSPRSGDLSVYWYQQSLDQGLQFLIQYYNGEERAKGNILERFSAQQFPDLHSELNLSSLELGDSALYFCASSVTGGRTEAFFGQGTRLTVV.

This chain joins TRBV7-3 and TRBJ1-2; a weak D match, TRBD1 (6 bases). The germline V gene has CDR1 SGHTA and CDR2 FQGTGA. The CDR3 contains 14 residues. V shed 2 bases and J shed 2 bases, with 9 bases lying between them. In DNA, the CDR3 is TGTGCCAGCAGCTTAGGCAGGGGAAACTATGGCTACACCTTC. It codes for CASSLGRGNYGYTF.

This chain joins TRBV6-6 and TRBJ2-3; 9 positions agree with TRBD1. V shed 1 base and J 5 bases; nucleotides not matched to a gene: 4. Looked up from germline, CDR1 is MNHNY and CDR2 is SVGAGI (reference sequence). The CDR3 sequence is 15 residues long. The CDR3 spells CASSYFTGGIDTQYF. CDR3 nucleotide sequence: TGTGCCAGCAGTTACTTTACAGGGGGCATAGATACGCAGTATTTT.

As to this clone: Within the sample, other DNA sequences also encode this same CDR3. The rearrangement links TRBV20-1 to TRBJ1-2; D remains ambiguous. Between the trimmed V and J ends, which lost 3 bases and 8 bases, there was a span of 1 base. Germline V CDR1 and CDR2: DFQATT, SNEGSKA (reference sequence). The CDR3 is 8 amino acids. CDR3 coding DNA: TGCAGTGCTAGGGGCTACACCTTC. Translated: CSARGYTF.

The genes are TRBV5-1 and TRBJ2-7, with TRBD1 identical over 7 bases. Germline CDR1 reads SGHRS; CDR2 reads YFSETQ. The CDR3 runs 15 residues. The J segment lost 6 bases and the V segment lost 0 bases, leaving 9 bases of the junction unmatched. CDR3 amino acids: CASSLAATGPGEQYF. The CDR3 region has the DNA TGCGCCAGCAGCTTGGCCGCGACAGGGCCCGGCGAGCAGTACTTC.

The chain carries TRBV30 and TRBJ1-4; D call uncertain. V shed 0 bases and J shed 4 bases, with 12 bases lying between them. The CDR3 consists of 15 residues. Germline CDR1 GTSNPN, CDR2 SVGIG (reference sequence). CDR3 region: CAWSVPGRFNEKLFF. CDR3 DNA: TGTGCCTGGAGTGTACCGGGCCGTTTTAATGAAAAACTGTTTTTT.

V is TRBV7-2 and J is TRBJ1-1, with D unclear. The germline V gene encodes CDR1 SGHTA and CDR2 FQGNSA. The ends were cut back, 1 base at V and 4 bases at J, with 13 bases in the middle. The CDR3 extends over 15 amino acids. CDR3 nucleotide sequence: TGTGCCAGCAGCTTAGTGAGGGAGAGAGTCACTGAAGCTTTCTTT. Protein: CASSLVRERVTEAFF. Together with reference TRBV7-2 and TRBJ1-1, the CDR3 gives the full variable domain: GAGVSQSPSNKVTEKGKDVELRCDPISGHTALYWYRQSLGQGLEFLIYFQGNSAPDKSGLPSDRFSAERTGGSVSTLTIQRTQQEDSAVYLCASSLVRERVTEAFFGQGTRLTVV.

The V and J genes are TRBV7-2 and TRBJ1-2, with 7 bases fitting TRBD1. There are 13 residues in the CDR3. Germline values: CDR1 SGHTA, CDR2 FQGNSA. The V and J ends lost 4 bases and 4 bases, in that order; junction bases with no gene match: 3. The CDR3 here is CASSSPGGYGYTF. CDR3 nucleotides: TGTGCCAGCAGCTCCCCAGGGGGCTATGGCTACACCTTC.

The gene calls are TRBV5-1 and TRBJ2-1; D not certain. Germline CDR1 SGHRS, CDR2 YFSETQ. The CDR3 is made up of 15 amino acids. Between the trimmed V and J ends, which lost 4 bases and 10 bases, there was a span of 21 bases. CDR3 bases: TGCGCCAGCAGCACAGACATCGCCTTACTGCTCGAGCAGTTCTTC. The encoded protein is CASSTDIALLLEQFF.

The CDR3 sequence: CASSPQDRSLTGYTF. CDR3 DNA: TGTGCCAGCAGCCCCCAGGACAGGAGCCTCACTGGCTACACCTTC. The chain joins TRBV9 to TRBJ1-2, with 7 positions matching TRBD1. J lost 7 bases, V lost 4 bases, and 13 bases had no gene match. In germline, CDR1 is SGDLS, CDR2 YYNGEE. The CDR3 runs to 15 residues. Supplemented by reference TRBV9 and TRBJ1-2, the full variable domain reads DSGVTQTPKHLITATGQRVTLRCSPRSGDLSVYWYQQSLDQGLQFLIQYYNGEERAKGNILERFSAQQFPDLHSELNLSSLELGDSALYFCASSPQDRSLTGYTFGSGTRLTVV.

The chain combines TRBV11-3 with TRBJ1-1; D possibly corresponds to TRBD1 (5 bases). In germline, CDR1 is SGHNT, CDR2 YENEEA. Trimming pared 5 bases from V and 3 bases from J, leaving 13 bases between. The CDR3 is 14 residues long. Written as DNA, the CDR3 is TGTGCCAGCAGCCTGAACCCGGGGGACACTGAAGCTTTCTTT. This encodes CASSLNPGDTEAFF.

DNA for the CDR3: TGTGCCAGCCTCTCTTCAAGCACTGAAGCTTTCTTT. Protein sequence: CASLSSSTEAFF. The chain recombines TRBV19 with TRBJ1-1; no reliable D call. The CDR3 is made up of 12 amino acids. The germline V gene has CDR1 LNHDA and CDR2 SQIVND (reference sequence). V was pared by 9 bases and J by 4 bases, with 12 bases between. Drawing the rest from reference TRBV19 and TRBJ1-1, the complete variable domain is DGGITQSPKYLFRKEGQNVTLSCEQNLNHDAMYWYRQDPGQGLRLIYYSQIVNDFQKGDIAEGYSVSREKKESFPLTVTSAQKNPTAFYLCASLSSSTEAFFGQGTRLTVV.

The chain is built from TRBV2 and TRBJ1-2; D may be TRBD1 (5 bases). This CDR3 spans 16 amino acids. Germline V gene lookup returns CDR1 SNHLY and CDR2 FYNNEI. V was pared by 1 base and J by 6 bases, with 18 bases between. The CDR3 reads CASSEVPGTASDGYTF. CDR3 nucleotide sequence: TGTGCCAGCAGTGAAGTTCCAGGGACGGCTTCGGATGGCTACACCTTC.

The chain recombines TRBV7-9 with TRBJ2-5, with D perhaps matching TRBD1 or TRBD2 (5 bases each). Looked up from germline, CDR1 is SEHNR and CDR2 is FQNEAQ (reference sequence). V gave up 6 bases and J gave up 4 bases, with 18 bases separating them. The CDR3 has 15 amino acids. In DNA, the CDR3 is TGTGCCAGCAGTTACGGAGTCCAGGGAGCAGAGACCCAGTACTTC. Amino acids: CASSYGVQGAETQYF.

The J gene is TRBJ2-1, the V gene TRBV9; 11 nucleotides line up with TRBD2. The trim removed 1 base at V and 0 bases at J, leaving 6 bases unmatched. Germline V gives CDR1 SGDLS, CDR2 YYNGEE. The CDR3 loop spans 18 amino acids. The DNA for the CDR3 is TGTGCCAGCAGCGTAAGGGGACTAGCGGAGAGCTCCTACAATGAGCAGTTCTTC. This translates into CASSVRGLAESSYNEQFF.

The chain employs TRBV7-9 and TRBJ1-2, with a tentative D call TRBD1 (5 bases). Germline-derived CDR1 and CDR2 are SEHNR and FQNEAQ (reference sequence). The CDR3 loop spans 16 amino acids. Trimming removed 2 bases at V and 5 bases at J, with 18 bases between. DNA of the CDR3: TGTGCCAGCAGCTTATCGTCAGGGAGGGACTTATATGGCTACACCTTC. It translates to CASSLSSGRDLYGYTF.

The CDR3 protein is CASRVTQGTEAFF. CDR3 DNA sequence: TGTGCCAGCAGGGTCACACAGGGCACTGAAGCTTTCTTT. The chain uses TRBV7-8 and TRBJ1-1; maybe TRBD1 (6 bases). Trimming pared 6 bases from V and 4 bases from J, leaving 12 bases between. CDR1 and CDR2 (germline): SGHVS, FQNEAQ. This CDR3 contains 13 residues.

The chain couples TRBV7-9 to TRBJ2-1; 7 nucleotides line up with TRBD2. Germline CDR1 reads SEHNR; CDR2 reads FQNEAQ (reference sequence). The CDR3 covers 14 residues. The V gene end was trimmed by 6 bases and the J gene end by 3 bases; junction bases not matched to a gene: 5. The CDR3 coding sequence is TGTGCCAGCAGGCCTAGCGGCTACTACAATGAGCAGTTCTTC. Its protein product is CASRPSGYYNEQFF.

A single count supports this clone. CDR3 amino acids: CASSYPDSVDTQYF. The DNA for the CDR3 is TGTGCCAGCAGTTACCCCGACAGTGTTGATACGCAGTATTTT. The genes are TRBV6-5 and TRBJ2-3; possible D gene TRBD1, 5 bases. Germline CDR1 and CDR2: MNHEY and SVGAGI. The CDR3 contains 14 residues. Trimming took 2 bases from V and 6 from J, leaving 12 bases between them.

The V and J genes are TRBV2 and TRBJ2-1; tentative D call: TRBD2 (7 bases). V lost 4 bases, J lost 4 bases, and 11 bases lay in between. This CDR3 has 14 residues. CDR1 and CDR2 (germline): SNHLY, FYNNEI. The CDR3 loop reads CASSGTRGYNEQFF. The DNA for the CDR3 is TGTGCCAGCAGTGGGACTAGGGGGTACAATGAGCAGTTCTTC.

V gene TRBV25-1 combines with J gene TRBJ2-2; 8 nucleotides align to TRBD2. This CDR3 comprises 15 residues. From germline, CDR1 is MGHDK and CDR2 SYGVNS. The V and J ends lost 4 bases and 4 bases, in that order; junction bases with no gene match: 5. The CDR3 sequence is CASSGAAGATGELFF. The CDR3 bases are TGTGCCAGCAGTGGTGCAGCGGGAGCCACCGGGGAGCTGTTTTTT.

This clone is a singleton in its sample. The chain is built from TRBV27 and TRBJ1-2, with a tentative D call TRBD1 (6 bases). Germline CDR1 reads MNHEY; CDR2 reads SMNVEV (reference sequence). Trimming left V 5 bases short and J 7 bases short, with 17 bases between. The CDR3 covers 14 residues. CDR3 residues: CASSPLRQAGGYTF. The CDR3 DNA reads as TGTGCCAGCAGTCCTCTCAGACAGGCTGGTGGCTACACCTTC.

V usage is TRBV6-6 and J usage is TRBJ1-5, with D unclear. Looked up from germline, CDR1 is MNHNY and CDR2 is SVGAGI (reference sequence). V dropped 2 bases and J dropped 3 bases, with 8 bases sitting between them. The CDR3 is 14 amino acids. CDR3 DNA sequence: TGTGCCAGCAGTTACGCGGTTCACAATCAGCCCCAGCATTTT. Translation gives CASSYAVHNQPQHF.

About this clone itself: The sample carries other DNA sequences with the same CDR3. This CDR3 reads CASSRTSGSYEQYF. In nucleotides, the CDR3 is TGTGCCAGCAGCCGGACTAGCGGGAGTTACGAGCAGTACTTC. The rearrangement joins TRBV28 to TRBJ2-7; 13 nucleotides match TRBD2. Germline CDR1 is MDHEN and CDR2 is SYDVKM. The CDR3 is 14 amino acids. V shed 6 bases, J shed 4 bases, and the junction held 3 bases outside the gene matches.

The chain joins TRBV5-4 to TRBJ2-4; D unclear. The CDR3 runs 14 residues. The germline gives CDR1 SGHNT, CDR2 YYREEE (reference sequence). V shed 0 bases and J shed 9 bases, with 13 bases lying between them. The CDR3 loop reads CASSLGLPESIQYF. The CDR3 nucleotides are TGTGCCAGCAGCTTGGGACTGCCCGAGAGCATTCAGTACTTC. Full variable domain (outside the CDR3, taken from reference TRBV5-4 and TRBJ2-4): ETGVTQSPTHLIKTRGQQVTLRCSSQSGHNTVSWYQQALGQGPQFIFQYYREEENGRGNFPPRFSGLQFPNYSSELNVNALELDDSALYLCASSLGLPESIQYFGAGTRLSVL.

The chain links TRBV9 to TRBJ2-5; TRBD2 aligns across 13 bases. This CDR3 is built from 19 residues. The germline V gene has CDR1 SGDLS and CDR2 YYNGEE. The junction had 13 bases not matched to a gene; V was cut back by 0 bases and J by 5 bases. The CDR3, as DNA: TGTGCCAGCAGCGTAGCGGGAGGGCCAACTAGCGGGAGGGAGGAGACCCAGTACTTC. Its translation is CASSVAGGPTSGREETQYF.